Listed below are T cell receptor beta chains from one sample, sequenced in a study of blood T cell repertoires in COVID-19. TCRdb's copy holds only in-frame clones and misses some; the assay was immunoSEQ multiplex PCR. Of hundreds of thousands of clones in the sample, 88% are singletons; the top ten hold more than 8.5%. The sequencing sample was made of peripheral blood. Source of these receptors: a woman in her seventies with COVID-19, enrolled during active disease. Both conserved end residues are part of each CDR3. The D gene is left open where the match is weak. The listing skips clone size in some rows; elsewhere it reads once, few, many or a size class.

V	J	size	D	DNA	CDR3
TRBV29-1	TRBJ2-1	-	TRBD1	TGCAGCGCCCCGACTCCGGGACAGGCGCCCTACAATGAGCAGTTCTTC	CSAPTPGQAPYNEQFF
TRBV28	TRBJ2-7	-	-	TGTGCCAGCAGTGGGGGGGGGACAGGTTCCTACGAGCAGTACTTC	CASSGGGTGSYEQYF
TRBV5-1	TRBJ1-4	-	-	TGCGCCAGCAGCTATGGCGGCGGGGAAAAACTGTTTTTT	CASSYGGGEKLFF
TRBV7-9	TRBJ1-1	-	-	TGTGCCAGCAGCCCGCCCCAGGGGTTTATGAACACTGAAGCTTTCTTT	CASSPPQGFMNTEAFF
TRBV11-2	TRBJ2-1	-	TRBD2	TGTGCCAGCCGACGGGGAGGGGTACAAAGTGAGCAGTTCTTC	CASRRGGVQSEQFF
TRBV4-1	TRBJ2-7	-	TRBD2	TGCGCCAGCAGCCAAGATACTGGACTAGCGCTTCCCGAGCAGTACTTC	CASSQDTGLALPEQYF
TRBV27	TRBJ2-6	-	TRBD1	TGTGCCGGGGACAGGTGGATTAATAGCTCTGGGGCCAACGTCCTGACTTTC	CAGDRWINSSGANVLTF
TRBV3-1/TRBV3-2	TRBJ1-6	-	-	TGTGCCAGCAGACAAGGTCCCGTGCAGGAAGATTCACCCCTCCACTTT	CASRQGPVQEDSPLHF
TRBV7-6	TRBJ1-5	-	TRBD1	TGTGCCAGCAGCTACGGACAGGATGGCAATCAGCCCCAGCATTTT	CASSYGQDGNQPQHF
TRBV7-3	TRBJ2-7	-	-	TGTGCCAGCAGCTTGGACAACGGTGGGGAGCAGTACTTC	CASSLDNGGEQYF
TRBV28	TRBJ1-6	-	-	TGTGCCAGCAGTAGCCCCACACCCCTCCACTTT	CASSSPTPLHF
TRBV4-3	TRBJ2-6	-	-	TGCGCCAGCAGCCAAGAATGGGCAGCCCTTAGCTCTGGGGCCAACGTCCTGACTTTC	CASSQEWAALSSGANVLTF
TRBV25-1	TRBJ1-2	few	TRBD1	TGTGCCAGCAGTGCAGGGGGCTATGGCTACACCTTC	CASSAGGYGYTF
TRBV30	TRBJ1-1	-	-	TGTGCCTGTACAGGGATTGTGAGTGAGGCTTTCTTT	CACTGIVSEAFF
TRBV7-8	TRBJ2-1	-	-	TGTGCCAGCAGCTTTACAGGGCTCAAGGGTGAGCAGTTCTTC	CASSFTGLKGEQFF
TRBV7-9	TRBJ1-2	-	-	TGTGCCAGCAGCTTAACCCCAGTTACTAACTATGGCTACACCTTC	CASSLTPVTNYGYTF
TRBV19	TRBJ1-2	-	-	TGTGCCAGTACCGGACAGTATGGCTACACCTTC	CASTGQYGYTF
TRBV25-1	TRBJ1-1	-	-	TGTGCCAGCAGTAAATTCCAAGGCGGCACTGAAGCTTTCTTT	CASSKFQGGTEAFF
TRBV19	TRBJ1-5	-	-	TGTGCCAGTAGTAAGGGAGAGCAGCCCCAGCATTTT	CASSKGEQPQHF
TRBV7-8	TRBJ2-1	-	TRBD2	TGTGCCAGCAGCTTTTCAGCGGGAGTACCCTACAATGAGCAGTTCTTC	CASSFSAGVPYNEQFF
TRBV10-3	TRBJ2-1	once	-	TGTGCCATCACGGAGAGGGGACAATCCTACAATGAGCAGTTCTTC	CAITERGQSYNEQFF
TRBV5-4	TRBJ1-2	-	-	TGTGCCAGCAGCCTTCAGGGTAACTATGGCTACACCTTC	CASSLQGNYGYTF
TRBV6-2/TRBV6-3	TRBJ1-6	once	TRBD1	TGTGCCAGCAGCACACCGGGACAGAGATATTCACCCCTCCACTTT	CASSTPGQRYSPLHF
TRBV4-1	TRBJ2-2	-	-	TGCGCCAGCAGCCAAGTTCGGAACACCGGGGAGCTGTTTTTT	CASSQVRNTGELFF
TRBV24-1	TRBJ2-3	-	TRBD2	TGTGCCACCAGTGTGGCTAGCGGGGCCAGCACAGATACGCAGTATTTT	CATSVASGASTDTQYF
TRBV24-1	TRBJ1-2	-	TRBD1	TGTGCCACCAGTGACCCCGACAGGGCTCGGGGCTACACCTTC	CATSDPDRARGYTF
TRBV2	TRBJ2-1	-	TRBD2	TGTGCCAGCAGCTTACCGGGACTAGCGGGGGGCAATGAGCAGTTCTTC	CASSLPGLAGGNEQFF
TRBV12-3/TRBV12-4	TRBJ2-5	-	-	TGTGCCAGCAGTCGAGGCGAGGAGACCCAGTACTTC	CASSRGEETQYF
TRBV4-2	TRBJ2-7	-	TRBD1	TGTGCCAGCAGCCAAATGGGACAGGGGGACTACGAGCAGTACTTC	CASSQMGQGDYEQYF
TRBV30	TRBJ1-1	-	-	TGTGCCTGGAGTCCAGGTGTCATTGAAGCTTTCTTT	CAWSPGVIEAFF
TRBV3-1/TRBV3-2	TRBJ2-1	-	-	TGTGCCAGCAGCCAAGGTTGGAGTAACTTGAATCCACGGCGCTACAATGAGCAGTTCTTC	CASSQGWSNLNPRRYNEQFF
TRBV29-1	TRBJ2-2	-	-	TGCAGCGTTGAAAGAGTGGTCCAGGGGCAGAGGACCGGGGAGCTGTTTTTT	CSVERVVQGQRTGELFF
TRBV7-2	TRBJ2-1	-	TRBD2	TGTGCCAGCAGCTTAGGGACTAGTCTCCGGGAGCAGTTCTTC	CASSLGTSLREQFF
TRBV10-3	TRBJ1-5	-	TRBD1	TGTGCCATCAGTGAGTCGGGACAGGGCAATCAGCCCCAGCATTTT	CAISESGQGNQPQHF
TRBV11-2	TRBJ1-3	once	TRBD1	TGTGCCAGCAGGCGCGGGACAGAAGGAAACACCATATATTTT	CASRRGTEGNTIYF
TRBV6-1	TRBJ1-3	-	TRBD1	TGTGCCAGCAGTGACACAGGGGGTCCTGGAAACACCATATATTTT	CASSDTGGPGNTIYF
TRBV7-9	TRBJ2-3	few	-	TGTGCCAGCAGCTTAGCGGACAGCAGCACAGATACGCAGTATTTT	CASSLADSSTDTQYF
TRBV3-1/TRBV3-2	TRBJ2-7	-	TRBD2	TGTGCCAGCAGCGCCTCTAGCGGGAGTTTCAACGAGCAGTACTTC	CASSASSGSFNEQYF
TRBV6-5	TRBJ2-2	-	-	TGTGCCAGCAGTTACCAATTCCTCAGGACCGGGGAGCTGTTTTTT	CASSYQFLRTGELFF
TRBV4-1	TRBJ1-6	-	TRBD1	TGCGCCAGCAGCCAACCTTGGGGGGACAGTTATAATTCACCCCTCCACTTT	CASSQPWGDSYNSPLHF
TRBV6-5	TRBJ1-2	-	-	TGTGCCAGCAGTTTTATGTATTCAACTTCCCCCTATGGCTACACCTTC	CASSFMYSTSPYGYTF
TRBV5-6	TRBJ2-1	-	TRBD2	TGTGCCAGCAGCTTGTTAGCGGGGGGATACAATGAGCAGTTCTTC	CASSLLAGGYNEQFF
TRBV6-5	TRBJ1-2	-	-	TGTGCCAGCCACAGGGCAAACTATGGCTACACCTTC	CASHRANYGYTF
TRBV18	TRBJ2-1	-	TRBD1	TGTGCCAGCACTACCGGGACAGGCGGCTACAATGAGCAGTTCTTC	CASTTGTGGYNEQFF
TRBV19	TRBJ1-5	-	-	TGTGCCAGTAAGAGGTATCGGGGGAGCAATCAGCCCCAGCATTTT	CASKRYRGSNQPQHF
TRBV14	TRBJ2-1	-	TRBD2	TGTGCCAGCAGCCAAGGTCGGCGGGAGGCGTTCGGATACAATGAGCAGTTCTTC	CASSQGRREAFGYNEQFF
TRBV6-1	TRBJ2-7	-	TRBD2	TGTGCCAGCAGTGAAGCCCTAGCGGGACCCTACTACGAGCAGTACTTC	CASSEALAGPYYEQYF
TRBV5-1	TRBJ2-3	-	TRBD1	TGCGCCAGCAGCTTGGCAGGGGGCAGGAGAGATACGCAGTATTTT	CASSLAGGRRDTQYF
TRBV9	TRBJ2-1	-	-	TGTGCCAGCAGCGCTGCGGTTGGCTCCTACAATGAGCAGTTCTTC	CASSAAVGSYNEQFF
TRBV28	TRBJ1-4	few	-	TGTGCCAGCAGCGGTACAGCTGGCGAAAAACTGTTTTTT	CASSGTAGEKLFF